These T cell receptor beta chains were read from a single sample in a study of blood T cell repertoires in COVID-19. Profiled with immunoSEQ multiplex PCR; TCRdb holds only in-frame clones, not every one. The sample lists about 170,000 clones, about 83% occurring once. Sequenced input: peripheral blood. The receptors come from a woman in her seventies who had recovered from COVID-19. The CDR3 runs from the conserved cysteine through the conserved F or W. Each record gives: D gene, V gene, CDR3 length, clone size, J gene, CDR3 protein, CDR3 DNA. D genes are given only for firm matches. A row's size may be missing; if present it is once, few, many or a size class.

TRBD1	TRBV19	14	.	TRBJ1-5	CASTVDREAQPQHF	TGTGCCAGTACCGTCGACAGGGAAGCTCAGCCCCAGCATTTT
.	TRBV19	16	.	TRBJ1-5	CASSEGPRRGNQPQHF	TGTGCCAGTAGTGAGGGCCCCCGACGGGGCAATCAGCCCCAGCATTTT
.	TRBV7-6	13	few	TRBJ1-6	CASSLERNSPLHF	TGTGCCAGCAGCTTAGAGCGTAATTCACCCCTCCACTTT
TRBD1	TRBV18	16	.	TRBJ1-1	CASSPPSNRGDTEAFF	TGTGCCAGCTCACCACCCTCAAACAGGGGGGACACTGAAGCTTTCTTT
.	TRBV6-4	14	few	TRBJ1-2	CASSGGQWGDGYTF	TGTGCCAGCAGTGGAGGACAGTGGGGTGATGGCTACACCTTC
.	TRBV7-2	14	.	TRBJ2-5	CASSRTRYQETQYF	TGTGCCAGCAGCCGGACAAGATACCAAGAGACCCAGTACTTC
TRBD2	TRBV5-4	14	.	TRBJ2-7	CASSLGLADYEQYF	TGTGCCAGCAGCTTGGGACTAGCGGACTACGAGCAGTACTTC
TRBD1	TRBV5-5	17	.	TRBJ1-6	CASSQNPWDRSNSPLHF	TGTGCCAGCAGCCAAAACCCCTGGGACAGGAGTAATTCACCCCTCCACTTT
.	TRBV13	12	.	TRBJ2-1	CASSYSGPEQFF	TGTGCCAGCAGCTACTCAGGGCCCGAGCAGTTCTTC
TRBD1	TRBV7-6	15	.	TRBJ2-2	CASSPGTGSPGELFF	TGTGCCAGCAGCCCAGGGACAGGATCCCCCGGGGAGCTGTTTTTT
TRBD2	TRBV5-1	20	.	TRBJ2-3	CASSFGTSGRGIGGTDTQYF	TGCGCCAGCAGCTTCGGGACTAGCGGGAGAGGTATTGGGGGCACAGATACGCAGTATTTT
.	TRBV11-2	16	once	TRBJ2-1	CASSPLGAPMGNEQFF	TGTGCCAGCAGCCCCCTGGGGGCCCCAATGGGGAATGAGCAGTTCTTC
.	TRBV5-1	17	.	TRBJ2-3	CASTPSGSTWETDTQYF	TGCGCCAGCACCCCGTCGGGGTCTACCTGGGAAACAGATACGCAGTATTTT
.	TRBV28	12	.	TRBJ2-3	CASSLQWDTQYF	TGTGCCAGCAGTCTCCAGTGGGATACGCAGTATTTT
.	TRBV15	16	.	TRBJ2-6	CATSRVAAAGANVLTF	TGTGCCACCAGCAGAGTAGCAGCGGCTGGGGCCAACGTCCTGACTTTC
.	TRBV18	16	.	TRBJ2-1	CASSPLAPRAYNEQFF	TGTGCCAGCTCACCCTTAGCCCCGAGAGCCTACAATGAGCAGTTCTTC
.	TRBV25-1	13	.	TRBJ1-2	CASRVGASYGYTF	TGTGCCAGCAGGGTGGGTGCTAGCTATGGCTACACCTTC
.	TRBV6-5	12	medium-sized	TRBJ2-7	CASSRGDYEQYF	TGTGCCAGCAGCAGGGGAGACTACGAGCAGTACTTC
.	TRBV12-3/TRBV12-4	13	.	TRBJ1-2	CASSPTHNYGYTF	TGTGCCAGCAGCCCTACTCATAACTATGGCTACACCTTC
.	TRBV5-6	15	.	TRBJ2-7	CASSPLRDMSYEQYF	TGTGCCAGCAGCCCCCTCCGGGACATGTCCTACGAGCAGTACTTC
TRBD2	TRBV4-2	17	.	TRBJ2-1	CASSQGGLAGSYNEQFF	TGTGCCAGCAGCCAAGGGGGACTAGCGGGGTCCTACAATGAGCAGTTCTTC
.	TRBV4-1	13	.	TRBJ2-3	CASSQGPTDTQYF	TGCGCCAGCAGCCAGGGGCCCACAGATACGCAGTATTTT
.	TRBV19	14	once	TRBJ2-2	CASAPGQNTGELFF	TGTGCCAGCGCCCCCGGACAGAACACCGGGGAGCTGTTTTTT
.	TRBV28	15	.	TRBJ2-3	CASTLWYQNTDTQYF	TGTGCCAGCACTTTATGGTACCAGAACACAGATACGCAGTATTTT
.	TRBV2	14	.	TRBJ1-2	CASGRGSPNYGYTF	TGTGCCAGCGGGAGAGGGAGCCCCAACTATGGCTACACCTTC
TRBD2	TRBV19	15	.	TRBJ2-5	CASGTSGGRRETQYF	TGTGCCAGCGGGACTAGCGGGGGGCGGCGAGAGACCCAGTACTTC
.	TRBV7-9	14	once	TRBJ2-2	CASSKRGVTGELFF	TGTGCCAGCAGCAAACGTGGAGTTACCGGGGAGCTGTTTTTT
.	TRBV30	16	.	TRBJ1-2	CAWTREGWGGNYGYTF	TGTGCCTGGACGCGTGAAGGGTGGGGGGGGAACTATGGCTACACCTTC
TRBD1	TRBV19	17	.	TRBJ1-1	CASTPTGRGRGRTEAFF	TGTGCCAGTACCCCTACCGGCCGGGGAAGGGGGCGGACTGAAGCTTTCTTT
TRBD1	TRBV9	16	.	TRBJ1-2	CASSDGQGPRNYGYTF	TGTGCCAGCAGCGACGGACAGGGCCCCAGGAACTATGGCTACACCTTC
.	TRBV5-8	14	.	TRBJ1-2	CASSASGGYYGYTF	TGTGCCAGCAGCGCTTCCGGGGGTTACTATGGCTACACCTTC
.	TRBV4-3	16	.	TRBJ1-5	CASSQELGGGNQPQHF	TGCGCCAGCAGCCAAGAATTGGGCGGGGGCAATCAGCCCCAGCATTTT
TRBD2	TRBV3-1/TRBV3-2	14	.	TRBJ2-7	CASSRGLAPPKGYF	TGTGCCAGCAGCCGGGGACTAGCGCCACCCAAGGGGTACTTC
.	TRBV9	16	.	TRBJ2-2	CASSVVGGSAAGELFF	TGTGCCAGCAGCGTAGTGGGTGGGAGTGCGGCCGGGGAGCTGTTTTTT
.	TRBV27	14	few	TRBJ1-5	CASSPPFSNQPQHF	TGTGCCAGCAGTCCCCCTTTTAGCAATCAGCCCCAGCATTTT
.	TRBV4-2	15	few	TRBJ1-6	CASSQVGQYNSPLHF	TGTGCCAGCAGCCAAGTCGGACAGTATAATTCACCCCTCCACTTT
.	TRBV5-1	13	.	TRBJ1-1	CASSLTTEGEAFF	TGCGCCAGCAGCTTGACAACAGAGGGAGAAGCTTTCTTT
.	TRBV7-2	12	.	TRBJ1-1	CASSLRATEAFF	TGTGCCAGCAGCTTGCGGGCCACTGAAGCTTTCTTT
TRBD2	TRBV4-1	18	.	TRBJ2-1	CASSRPRRGLADYNEQFF	TGCGCCAGCAGCCGCCCCAGGAGGGGACTAGCGGATTACAATGAGCAGTTCTTC
TRBD2	TRBV9	14	.	TRBJ2-5	CASSVGGGSETQYF	TGTGCCAGCAGCGTAGGGGGGGGGTCGGAGACCCAGTACTTC
.	TRBV19	14	.	TRBJ1-5	CASSWGVRGQPQHF	TGTGCCAGTAGTTGGGGGGTGAGAGGTCAGCCCCAGCATTTT
.	TRBV18	17	.	TRBJ1-3	CASSPLPGGGSGNTIYF	TGTGCCAGCTCACCACTGCCGGGGGGAGGCTCTGGAAACACCATATATTTT
.	TRBV30	12	few	TRBJ2-2	CAWSPPGGELFF	TGTGCCTGGAGTCCCCCCGGCGGGGAGCTGTTTTTT